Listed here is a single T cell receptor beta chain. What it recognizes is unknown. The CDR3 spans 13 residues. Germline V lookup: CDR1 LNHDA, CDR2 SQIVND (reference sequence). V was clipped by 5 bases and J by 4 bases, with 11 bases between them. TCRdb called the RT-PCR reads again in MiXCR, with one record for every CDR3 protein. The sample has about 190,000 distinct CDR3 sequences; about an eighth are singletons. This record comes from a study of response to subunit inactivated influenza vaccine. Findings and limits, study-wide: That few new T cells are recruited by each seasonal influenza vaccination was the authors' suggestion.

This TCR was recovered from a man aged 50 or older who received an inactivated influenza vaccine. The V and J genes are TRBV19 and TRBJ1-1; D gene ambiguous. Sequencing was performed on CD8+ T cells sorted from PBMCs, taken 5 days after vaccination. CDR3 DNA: TGTGCCAGTAGTGTGGGCCGGAGCACTGAAGCTTTCTTT. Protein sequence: CASSVGRSTEAFF. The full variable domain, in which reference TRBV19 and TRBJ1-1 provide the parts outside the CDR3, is DGGITQSPKYLFRKEGQNVTLSCEQNLNHDAMYWYRQDPGQGLRLIYYSQIVNDFQKGDIAEGYSVSREKKESFPLTVTSAQKNPTAFYLCASSVGRSTEAFFGQGTRLTVV.